Reported below is one T cell receptor (beta chain). PCR was performed a second time for roughly 6 to 12 cycles using a sample-barcoded 5' primer and a J-beta primer mix. MiXCR was run by TCRdb on the 5' RACE reads, yielding one entry per CDR3 protein. This sample yields 890,000 or so distinct CDR3 sequences, of which 55% to 65% are seen a single time; 25% to 35% belongs to the top ten. This CDR3 contains 14 residues. The V gene lost 7 bases and the J gene lost 3 bases, with 19 bases spanning the gap. CDR1 is GTSNPN, CDR2 SVGIG, per germline (reference sequence). The sample comes from a study of blood T cells in healthy people across ages.

The sequence came from a young man in good health. The sequenced sample consisted of blood. The chain couples TRBV30 to TRBJ2-7; D is uncertain. DNA of the CDR3: TGTGCCTTAAACTCTGACCGAGTAAACTACGAGCAGTACTTC. It encodes CALNSDRVNYEQYF.